What follows is one T cell receptor beta chain and its context. The data stem from a study of human T cells and chemical hapten exposure. Time point meaning: pre-sensitization, week 0. Treatment of the sample: therapeutic diphenylcyclopropenone sensitization with weekly scalp DPC. This CDR3 has 13 residues. The V end lost 7 bases, the J end lost 4 bases, and 11 bases lay between the germline ends. Germline CDR1 MDHEN, CDR2 SYDVKM. Authors' processing steps: A per-sample median of approximately 100,000 TCRs was observed, with a range of about 20,000 to 690,600. TCRdb re-analysed the RACE reads in MiXCR, keeping a single row per CDR3 protein. The V and J calls, along with clone size, are taken from TCRdb and not from the paper's own processing. Seen here are 150,000 to 200,000 distinct CDR3 sequences, roughly 30% observed once, and the top ten hold 2.5% to 3.5%.

The chain has TRBV28 and TRBJ1-5; no firm D call. The origin of this receptor is a woman aged 30 to 39 with alopecia areata. Some clones in this sample may be carry-over from other donors' samples. The sequences come from whole blood, collected in connection with sensitization to the hapten diphenylcyclopropenone (DPC). CDR3 sequence: CASTRLMNQPQHF. CDR3 nucleotides: TGTGCCAGCACTCGGTTAATGAATCAGCCCCAGCATTTT. Using reference TRBV28 and TRBJ1-5 for the parts outside the CDR3, the full variable domain is DVKVTQSSRYLVKRTGEKVFLECVQDMDHENMFWYRQDPGLGLRLIYFSYDVKMKEKGDIPEGYSVSREKKERFSLILESASTNQTSMYLCASTRLMNQPQHFGDGTRLSIL.